The 26 T cell receptor beta chains given below trace back to one sample, sequenced in a study of shared clonotypes between healthy human individuals. Repertoires were generated with immunoSEQ multiplex PCR, while TCRdb's copy carries only in-frame clones and drops some. The table has 650,000 to 800,000 clones, over 55% seen once. Sequenced sample: memory CD4+ T cells sorted from blood. Subset described: CD45RA-negative fraction. These receptors were collected from a woman between 25 and 40 years old in good health.

The J gene is TRBJ2-3, the V gene TRBV6-5; 7 nucleotides align to TRBD1. There are 14 residues in the CDR3. Unmatched junction bases numbered 4, after V lost 4 bases and J lost 3 bases. Germline assignment: CDR1 MNHEY and CDR2 SVGAGI. This CDR3 reads CASSWTGGTDTQYF. The CDR3 DNA reads as TGTGCCAGCAGTTGGACAGGCGGGACAGATACGCAGTATTTT.

The DNA of the CDR3 is TGTGCCAGCTCTTTGGATTTCACTGAAGCTTTCTTT. Amino acids: CASSLDFTEAFF. The rearrangement links TRBV18 to TRBJ1-1; D is ambiguous. The V end lost 6 bases, the J end lost 4 bases, and 9 bases lay between the germline ends. The V gene's germline CDR1 is KGHSH and CDR2 LQKENI. The CDR3 sequence is 12 residues long.

This clone was observed a single time. The chain combines TRBV5-5 with TRBJ2-5, with D maybe TRBD2 (6 bases). Trimming shortened V by 0 bases and J by 5 bases, and 11 bases separated the two germline ends. CDR1 and CDR2 from the germline V gene are SGHKS and YYEKEE (reference sequence). CDR3 length: 14 residues. CDR3 sequence reads: CASSLDFGRETQYF. CDR3 nucleotides: TGTGCCAGCAGCTTGGATTTTGGGAGGGAGACCCAGTACTTC.

The V gene is TRBV2, the J gene TRBJ2-3; D gene unclear. From germline, CDR1 is SNHLY and CDR2 FYNNEI. This CDR3 contains 13 residues. V was clipped by 6 bases and J by 7 bases, with 14 bases between them. This CDR3 is CASSLALVNTQYF. For the CDR3, the DNA is TGTGCCAGCAGCTTAGCTCTCGTAAATACGCAGTATTTT.

The V gene is TRBV4-1, the J gene TRBJ2-5; D is uncertain. The CDR3 has 13 amino acids. The germline gives CDR1 MGHRA, CDR2 YSYEKL. With 0 bases removed from V and 5 bases from J, the gap between germline ends came to 7 bases. CDR3 protein: CASSQDFLETQYF. The CDR3 DNA sequence: TGCGCCAGCAGCCAAGATTTCCTGGAGACCCAGTACTTC.

This rearrangement joins TRBV18 to TRBJ1-4; possible D gene TRBD1, 5 bases. In germline, CDR1 is KGHSH, CDR2 LQKENI. CDR3 length: 15 residues. The V and J ends lost 6 bases and 0 bases respectively, with 11 bases between them. CDR3 residues: CASSPRDSTNEKLFF. In nucleotides, the CDR3 is TGTGCCAGCTCCCCGAGGGACTCAACTAATGAAAAACTGTTTTTT.

The V gene is TRBV5-1, the J gene TRBJ2-3; 7 nucleotides align to TRBD2. Trimming took 7 bases from V and 3 from J; bases not matched to a gene: 5. This CDR3 region has 13 residues. Germline V gives CDR1 SGHRS, CDR2 YFSETQ. Here the CDR3 DNA reads TGCGCCAGCGGCGAGGGAGGGACAGATACGCAGTATTTT. As protein: CASGEGGTDTQYF.

J is TRBJ2-1 and V is TRBV29-1; D call uncertain. CDR1 is SQVTM and CDR2 is ANQGSEA in the germline V gene. The CDR3 is 15 residues long. Trimming left V 2 bases short and J 0 bases short, with 11 bases between. CDR3 nucleotides: TGCAGCGTTGAAAAGTGGCGGTACTCCTACAATGAGCAGTTCTTC. This sequence encodes CSVEKWRYSYNEQFF.

In this sample, this clone turned up once. The chain joins TRBV30 to TRBJ1-1; D perhaps matches TRBD1 (6 bases). The V end lost 2 bases, the J end lost 1 base, and 8 bases lay between the germline ends. The CDR3 totals 13 residues. Germline V gene sequence: CDR1 GTSNPN, CDR2 SVGIG (reference sequence). The CDR3 reads CAWSQDRNTEAFF. CDR3 nucleotides: TGTGCCTGGAGTCAGGACAGGAACACTGAAGCTTTCTTT.

The chain links TRBV29-1 to TRBJ2-3; 12 bases are a match to TRBD2. The CDR3 length is 15 residues. V was pared by 6 bases and J by 5 bases, with 9 bases of the junction left unmatched. Germline CDR1 is SQVTM and CDR2 is ANQGSEA. The DNA for the CDR3 is TGCAGCGTGCAGACTAGCGGGAGTGGGAGAGATACGCAGTATTTT. Translation gives CSVQTSGSGRDTQYF.

The chain couples TRBV4-2 to TRBJ2-5; the D gene is possibly TRBD2 (6 bases). This CDR3 has 14 residues. Germline CDR1 is LGHNA and CDR2 is YNFKEQ. V lost 4 bases, J lost 3 bases, and 12 bases lay in between. For the CDR3, the DNA is TGTGCCAGCAGCCGGAAGGAGGGCAAAGAGACCCAGTACTTC. Its translation is CASSRKEGKETQYF.

This chain joins TRBV19 and TRBJ1-5; 9 nucleotides align to TRBD1. The CDR3 sequence is 15 residues long. Per germline, CDR1 LNHDA and CDR2 SQIVND (reference sequence). V dropped 7 bases and J dropped 5; count of bases not matched to a gene: 9. The CDR3 DNA follows: TGTGCCAGTACCACGGAGGGACAGGGCTATCAGCCCCAGCATTTT. Its translation: CASTTEGQGYQPQHF.

The chain is built from TRBV6-6 and TRBJ2-3, with 7 bases fitting TRBD2. V trimming: 6 bases; J trimming: 0 bases; junction bases outside the gene matches: 6. Germline V CDR1 and CDR2: MNHNY, SVGAGI (reference sequence). The CDR3 runs to 15 residues. CDR3 loop: CASSLLATSTDTQYF. The CDR3 DNA sequence: TGTGCCAGCAGCCTACTAGCGACAAGCACAGATACGCAGTATTTT.

The count of this clone is one. This rearrangement joins TRBV13 to TRBJ2-7; the match to TRBD2 covers 11 bases. This CDR3 is 12 amino acids long. Germline V CDR1 and CDR2: PRHDT, FYEKMQ (reference sequence). Losses at the gene ends were 8 bases for V and 6 bases for J; bases not matched to a gene: 3. The CDR3 DNA sequence: TGTGCCAGCTCCCTAGCGGGAGGCGAGCAGTACTTC. As protein: CASSLAGGEQYF.

The chain employs TRBV6-6 and TRBJ2-3; no firm D call. V was trimmed by 2 bases and J by 3 bases, leaving 9 bases between them. The CDR3 has 14 residues. Germline CDR1 reads MNHNY; CDR2 reads SVGAGI (reference sequence). The CDR3, as DNA: TGTGCCAGCAGTTACCCGGGCCAGACAGATACGCAGTATTTT. Its translation: CASSYPGQTDTQYF.

The chain has TRBV7-8 and TRBJ1-5; weak D call: TRBD1 (6 bases). Trimming took 0 bases from V and 3 from J, leaving 15 bases between them. The CDR3 runs 17 residues. Per germline, CDR1 SGHVS and CDR2 FQNEAQ. The CDR3 nucleotides are TGTGCCAGCAGCTTAGCTAATACCGGGACACTCAATCAGCCCCAGCATTTT. This encodes CASSLANTGTLNQPQHF.

The chain uses TRBV5-8 and TRBJ1-5; D is unclear. Trimming left V 3 bases short and J 3 bases short, with 10 bases between. This CDR3 has 14 residues. Germline V gene lookup returns CDR1 SGHTS and CDR2 YDEGEE. The CDR3 DNA follows: TGTGCCAGCAGCTCCTGGGGTCCCAATCAGCCCCAGCATTTT. Protein: CASSSWGPNQPQHF.

This clone was found once. CDR3 sequence reads: CASSLTGIYEQYF. CDR3 DNA sequence: TGTGCCAGCAGCCTTACAGGGATATACGAGCAGTACTTC. The V gene is TRBV11-2, the J gene TRBJ2-7; tentative D call: TRBD1 (6 bases). The CDR3 sequence is 13 residues long. Germline CDR1 SGHAT, CDR2 FQNNGV. Trimming took off 5 bases at V and 4 bases at J, with 12 bases between the two ends.

This chain joins TRBV21-1 and TRBJ2-3; the table's D call TRBD2 went unverified against the DNA. TRBV21-1 is a listed pseudogene. The CDR3 length is 14 residues. Here the CDR3 DNA reads TGTGCCAGCAGCCGGACTAGCGGGACAGATACGCAGTATTTT. Translating gives CASSRTSGTDTQYF.

The gene calls are TRBV6-6 and TRBJ2-5, with D uncertain. The CDR3 extends over 13 amino acids. V lost 2 bases, J lost 1 base, and 5 bases lay in between. Germline lookup yields CDR1 MNHNY and CDR2 SVGAGI (reference sequence). The CDR3 sequence: CASSYNVQETQYF. CDR3 nucleotide sequence: TGTGCCAGCAGTTACAACGTCCAAGAGACCCAGTACTTC.

The chain has TRBV19 and TRBJ2-2; the D is unclear. Trimming took 6 bases from V and 1 from J, leaving 9 bases between them. Germline values: CDR1 LNHDA, CDR2 SQIVND (reference sequence). The CDR3 extends over 14 amino acids. The CDR3 DNA is TGTGCCAGTAGGACCTACCAGAACACCGGGGAGCTGTTTTTT. Protein product: CASRTYQNTGELFF.

A word on this clone: Other DNA sequences in this specimen translate into the identical CDR3. The chain recombines TRBV18 with TRBJ1-5, with 7 nucleotides matching TRBD1. The V gene end was trimmed by 2 bases and the J gene end by 5 bases; junction bases not matched to a gene: 0. Germline-derived CDR1 and CDR2 are KGHSH and LQKENI. The CDR3 extends over 13 amino acids. The CDR3 spells CASSPDRDQPQHF. The CDR3 DNA is TGTGCCAGCTCACCAGACAGGGATCAGCCCCAGCATTTT.

The chain links TRBV2 to TRBJ1-5, with 7 bases fitting TRBD1. Germline-derived CDR1 and CDR2 are SNHLY and FYNNEI. Unmatched junction bases numbered 5, after V lost 4 bases and J lost 2 bases. The CDR3 spans 15 residues. This CDR3 reads CASSAQGGGNQPQHF. CDR3 DNA: TGTGCCAGCAGTGCTCAGGGGGGAGGCAATCAGCCCCAGCATTTT.

This clone was seen only a few times. The chain recombines TRBV5-1 with TRBJ2-7, with a tentative D call TRBD1 (5 bases). Trimming took 5 bases from V and 0 from J, leaving 18 bases between them. The germline V gene encodes CDR1 SGHRS and CDR2 YFSETQ. The CDR3 is made up of 16 amino acids. CDR3 protein: CASRHRPTESSYEQYF. The CDR3 bases are TGCGCCAGCAGGCATAGGCCGACAGAAAGCTCCTACGAGCAGTACTTC.

The chain carries TRBV29-1 and TRBJ2-3; the D is unclear. V lost 7 bases and J 1 base, leaving 15 bases between the germline ends. CDR3 size: 14 residues. CDR1 is SQVTM, CDR2 ANQGSEA, per germline. This CDR3 reads CSAMTTLGTDTQYF. In DNA, the CDR3 is TGCAGCGCTATGACGACCCTAGGCACAGATACGCAGTATTTT.

A single count supports this clone. V and J are TRBV28 and TRBJ2-4; TRBD1 aligns across 7 bases. Germline CDR1 reads MDHEN; CDR2 reads SYDVKM. Trimming at V came to 6 bases and at J to 6 bases, leaving 5 bases not matched to a gene. This CDR3 has 13 amino acids. The CDR3 here is CASRQGWVNIQYF. The DNA of the CDR3 is TGTGCCAGCAGACAGGGGTGGGTAAACATTCAGTACTTC.